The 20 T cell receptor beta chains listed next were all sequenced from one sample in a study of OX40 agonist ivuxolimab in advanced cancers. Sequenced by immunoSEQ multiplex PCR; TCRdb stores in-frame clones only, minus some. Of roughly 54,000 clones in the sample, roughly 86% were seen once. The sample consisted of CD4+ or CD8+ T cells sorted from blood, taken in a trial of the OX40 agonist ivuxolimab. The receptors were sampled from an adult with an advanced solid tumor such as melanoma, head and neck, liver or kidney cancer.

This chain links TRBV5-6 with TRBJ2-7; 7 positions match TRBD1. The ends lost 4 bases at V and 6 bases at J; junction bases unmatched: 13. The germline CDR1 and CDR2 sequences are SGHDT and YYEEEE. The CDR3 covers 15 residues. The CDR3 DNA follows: TGTGCCAGCAGCCCCAGGACAGGTCAGGTCGGCGAGCAGTACTTC. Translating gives CASSPRTGQVGEQYF.

The CDR3 region has the DNA TGTGCCAGAAGCAGCGGGAGAGGACATATAAATGAAAAACTGTTTTTT. As protein: CARSSGRGHINEKLFF. The chain couples TRBV5-3 to TRBJ1-4, with D maybe TRBD1 (5 bases). TRBV5-3 is noted as an ORF with a role that remains uncertain. V lost 4 bases and J lost 5, with 18 bases in between. The CDR3 covers 16 residues.

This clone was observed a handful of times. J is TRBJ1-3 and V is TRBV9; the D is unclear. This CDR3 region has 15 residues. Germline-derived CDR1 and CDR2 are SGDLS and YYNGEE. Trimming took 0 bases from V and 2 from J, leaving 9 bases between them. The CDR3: CASSVVGKPGNTIYF. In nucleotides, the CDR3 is TGTGCCAGCAGCGTAGTAGGGAAACCTGGAAACACCATATATTTT.

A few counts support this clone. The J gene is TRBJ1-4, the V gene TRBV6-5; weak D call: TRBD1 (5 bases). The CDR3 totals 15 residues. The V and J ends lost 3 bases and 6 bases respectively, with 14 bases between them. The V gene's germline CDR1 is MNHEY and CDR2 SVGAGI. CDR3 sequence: CASSYSGGEDEKLFF. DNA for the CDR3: TGTGCCAGCAGTTATTCGGGGGGAGAGGATGAAAAACTGTTTTTT.

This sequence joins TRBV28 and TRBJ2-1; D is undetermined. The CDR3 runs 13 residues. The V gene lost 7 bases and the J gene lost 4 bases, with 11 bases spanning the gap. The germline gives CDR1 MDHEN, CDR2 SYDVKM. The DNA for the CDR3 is TGTGCCAGCAAAGGGATGGCTTACAATGAGCAGTTCTTC. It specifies CASKGMAYNEQFF.

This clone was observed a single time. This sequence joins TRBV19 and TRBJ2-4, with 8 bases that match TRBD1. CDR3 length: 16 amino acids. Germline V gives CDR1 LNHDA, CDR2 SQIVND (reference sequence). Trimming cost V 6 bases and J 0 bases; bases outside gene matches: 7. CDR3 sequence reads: CASSHLRGRAKNIQYF. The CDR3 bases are TGTGCCAGTAGCCATCTCAGGGGGCGAGCCAAAAACATTCAGTACTTC.

CDR3 sequence (DNA): TGTGCCAGCAGATTAGGGACAGGGCCTGGCGAGCAGTACTTC. Translating it yields CASRLGTGPGEQYF. The chain uses TRBV6-6 and TRBJ2-7; 9 bases map to TRBD1. Looked up from germline, CDR1 is MNHNY and CDR2 is SVGAGI (reference sequence). V dropped 6 bases and J dropped 6; count of bases not matched to a gene: 9. The CDR3 totals 14 residues.

This CDR3 is CASSTTSGRAFEQFF. The DNA of the CDR3 is TGTGCCAGCTCGACGACTAGCGGGAGGGCCTTTGAGCAGTTCTTC. This chain connects TRBV18 to TRBJ2-1; 14 bases fit TRBD2. There are 15 residues in the CDR3. Germline CDR1 and CDR2: KGHSH and LQKENI. Germline trimming cut 6 bases from V and 9 bases from J; bases unmatched to any gene: 7.

The CDR3 loop reads CSAESADTQYF. The DNA of the CDR3 is TGCAGTGCTGAATCCGCAGATACGCAGTATTTT. This chain connects TRBV20-1 to TRBJ2-3; D remains ambiguous. The CDR3 is made up of 11 amino acids. Germline V CDR1 and CDR2: DFQATT, SNEGSKA (reference sequence). Trimming stripped 5 bases from V and 4 bases from J, with 7 bases between.

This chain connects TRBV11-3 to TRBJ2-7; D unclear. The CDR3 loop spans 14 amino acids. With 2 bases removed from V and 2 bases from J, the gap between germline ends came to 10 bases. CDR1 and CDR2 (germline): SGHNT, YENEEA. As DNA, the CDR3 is TGTGCCAGCAGCTTACTGACGGAGCCCTACGAGCAGTACTTC. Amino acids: CASSLLTEPYEQYF.

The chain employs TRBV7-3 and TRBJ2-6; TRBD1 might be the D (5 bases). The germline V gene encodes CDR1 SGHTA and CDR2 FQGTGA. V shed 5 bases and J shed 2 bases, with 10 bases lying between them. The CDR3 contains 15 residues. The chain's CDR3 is CASSGRVAGANVLTF. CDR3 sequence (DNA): TGTGCCAGCAGCGGCAGGGTCGCTGGGGCCAACGTCCTGACTTTC.

The CDR3: CSASGANVLTF. CDR3 in DNA: TGCAGCGCCTCTGGGGCCAACGTCCTGACTTTC. V and J are TRBV29-1 and TRBJ2-6, with D hard to call. The CDR3 totals 11 residues. V was clipped by 7 bases and J by 0 bases, with 1 base between them. Germline loops: CDR1 SQVTM, CDR2 ANQGSEA. Full variable domain (rest looked up from reference TRBV29-1 and TRBJ2-6): SAVISQKPSRDICQRGTSLTIQCQVDSQVTMMFWYRQQPGQSLTLIATANQGSEATYESGFVIDKFPISRPNLTFSTLTVSNMSPEDSSIYLCSASGANVLTFGAGSRLTVL.

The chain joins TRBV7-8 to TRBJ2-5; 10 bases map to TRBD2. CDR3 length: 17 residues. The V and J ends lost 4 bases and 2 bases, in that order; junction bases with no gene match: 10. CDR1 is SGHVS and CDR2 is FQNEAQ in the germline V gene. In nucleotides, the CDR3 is TGTGCCAGCAGCTCCAACTCCGGACTAGCGGCACAAGAGACCCAGTACTTC. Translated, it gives CASSSNSGLAAQETQYF. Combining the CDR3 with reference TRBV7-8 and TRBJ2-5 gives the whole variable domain GAGVSQSPRYKVAKRGQDVALRCDPISGHVSLFWYQQALGQGPEFLTYFQNEAQLDKSGLPSDRFFAERPEGSVSTLKIQRTQQEDSAVYLCASSSNSGLAAQETQYFGPGTRLLVL.

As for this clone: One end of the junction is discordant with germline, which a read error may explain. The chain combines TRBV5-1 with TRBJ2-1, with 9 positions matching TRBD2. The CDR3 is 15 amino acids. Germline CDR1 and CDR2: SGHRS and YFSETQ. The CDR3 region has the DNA TGCGCCAGCAGATTGGTAGCGGGAGTAGGCAATGAGCAGTTCTTC. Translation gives CASRLVAGVGNEQFF.

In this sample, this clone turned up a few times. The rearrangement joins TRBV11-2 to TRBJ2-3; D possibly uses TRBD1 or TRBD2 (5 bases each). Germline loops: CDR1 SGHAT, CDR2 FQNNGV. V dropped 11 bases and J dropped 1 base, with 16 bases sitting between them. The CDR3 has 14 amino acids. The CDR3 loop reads CAGTHLKGTDTQYF. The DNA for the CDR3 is TGTGCCGGGACCCACCTGAAGGGCACAGATACGCAGTATTTT.

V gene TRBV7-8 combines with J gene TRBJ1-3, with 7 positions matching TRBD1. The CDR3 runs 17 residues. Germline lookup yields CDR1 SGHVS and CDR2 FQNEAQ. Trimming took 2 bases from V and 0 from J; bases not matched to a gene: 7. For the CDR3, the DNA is TGTGCCAGCAGCTTACGCCCGGGACAGAGCTCTGGAAACACCATATATTTT. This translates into CASSLRPGQSSGNTIYF.

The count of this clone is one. The CDR3: CASSQSAPSRLSSYNSPLHF. The CDR3 DNA reads as TGCGCCAGCAGTCAATCGGCCCCCTCCCGCTTGAGCTCCTATAATTCACCCCTCCACTTT. This chain links TRBV23-1 with TRBJ1-6; D is ambiguous. TRBV23-1 is recorded as an ORF, its role being uncertain. This CDR3 contains 20 residues. The V end lost 0 bases, the J end lost 0 bases, and 18 bases lay between the germline ends.

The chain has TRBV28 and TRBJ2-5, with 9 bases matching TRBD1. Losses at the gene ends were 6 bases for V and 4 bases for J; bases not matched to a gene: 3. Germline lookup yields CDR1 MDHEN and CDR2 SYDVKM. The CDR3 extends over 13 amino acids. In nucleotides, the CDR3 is TGTGCCAGCAGCCCGACAGGGGGAGAGACCCAGTACTTC. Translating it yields CASSPTGGETQYF.

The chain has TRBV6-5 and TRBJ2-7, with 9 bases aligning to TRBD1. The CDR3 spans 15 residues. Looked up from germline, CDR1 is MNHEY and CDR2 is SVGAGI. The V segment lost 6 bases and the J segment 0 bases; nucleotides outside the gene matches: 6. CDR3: CASSSGQGFSYEQYF. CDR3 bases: TGTGCCAGCAGCAGCGGACAGGGGTTCTCCTACGAGCAGTACTTC.

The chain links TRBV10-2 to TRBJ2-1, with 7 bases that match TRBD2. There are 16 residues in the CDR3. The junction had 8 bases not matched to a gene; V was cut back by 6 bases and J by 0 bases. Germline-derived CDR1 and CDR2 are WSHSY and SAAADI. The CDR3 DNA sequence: TGCGCCAGCAGCCGTCAAGCGGGATCCTCCTACAATGAGCAGTTCTTC. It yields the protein CASSRQAGSSYNEQFF.